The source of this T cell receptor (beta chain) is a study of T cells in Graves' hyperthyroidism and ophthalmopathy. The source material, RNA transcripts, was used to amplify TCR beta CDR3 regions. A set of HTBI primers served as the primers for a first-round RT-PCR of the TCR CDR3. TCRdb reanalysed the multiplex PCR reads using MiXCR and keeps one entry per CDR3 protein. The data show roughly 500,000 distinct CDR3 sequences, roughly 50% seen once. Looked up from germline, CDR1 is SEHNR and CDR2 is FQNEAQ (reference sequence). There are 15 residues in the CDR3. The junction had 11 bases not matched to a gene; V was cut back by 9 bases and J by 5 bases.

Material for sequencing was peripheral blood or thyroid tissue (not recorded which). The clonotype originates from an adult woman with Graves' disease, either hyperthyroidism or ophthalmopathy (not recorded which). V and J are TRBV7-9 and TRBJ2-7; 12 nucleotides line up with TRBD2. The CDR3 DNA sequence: TGTGCCAGTAGTCCCCGACTAGCGGGAGTCGACGAGCAGTACTTC. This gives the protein CASSPRLAGVDEQYF.